This T cell receptor (beta chain) was recorded in a study of radiotherapy plus CTLA-4 blockade in lung cancer. On the study more broadly: Disease control was achieved by approximately 30% of patients, and objective responses by about 19%. Overall study results and limits: Reported findings show early blood T cell clone dynamics, with interferon-beta, best predicted response. TCR clones originating in tumors grew in number in blood after radiotherapy plus ipilimumab.

Focal radiation plus CTLA-4 blockade with ipilimumab was given to patients with chemo-refractory metastatic non-small-cell lung cancer. A remark on this clone: The target antigen is unknown.

TCRdb's copy holds only in-frame clones and misses some; the assay was immunoSEQ multiplex PCR. The sample lists 100,000 or so clones, roughly 80% occurring once. The V gene lost 7 bases and the J gene lost 5 bases, with 9 bases spanning the gap. Germline-derived CDR1 and CDR2 are MNHNS and SASEGT. The CDR3 loop spans 12 amino acids. The material was peripheral blood, obtained from a patient treated with radiotherapy plus ipilimumab. This sequence originates from a human donor with non-small cell lung cancer that progressed on radiotherapy plus ipilimumab. This chain uses TRBV6-1 with TRBJ1-5, with D possibly TRBD1 on 5 matching bases. The CDR3 region is CASKEGDQPQHF. CDR3 DNA: TGTGCCAGCAAAGAAGGGGATCAGCCCCAGCATTTT.